Sequencing of this TCR beta chain was carried out in a study of control samples from healthy donors and cancer patients (dated by TCRdb to about 2020). This clone has only one observation. It lacks a known antigen. No quality values exist for individual bases; no much larger clone is one base distant. V is pared back by 3 bases and J by 6 bases, with 8 bases lying between the germline termini. The CDR3 goes from the cysteine to the phenylalanine over 12 residues. This entry keeps only the CDR3 DNA: 36 bases, framed from base 1. Preparation of the library involved the immunoSEQ multiplex PCR assay. TCRdb carries this immuneACCESS record with in-frame sequences only. Its versions omit some clonotypes, under half of them owing to an unresolved V gene in the studies checked, with the rest unexplained. The sample table records approximately 60,000 clones; under 95% of these occur just once. The ten largest account for around 0.91% of the sample.

This TCR was recovered from a man aged 25 to 40 with colorectal cancer. Recombination connected TRBV12-3 or TRBV12-4 to TRBJ1-1; TRBD1 is a weak D gene call, 5 bases matching. Sequencing used PBMCs. The CDR3 protein sequence reads: CASSFKGAEAFF. In nucleotide form, the sequence is TGTGCCAGCAGTTTTAAAGGGGCTGAAGCTTTCTTT.